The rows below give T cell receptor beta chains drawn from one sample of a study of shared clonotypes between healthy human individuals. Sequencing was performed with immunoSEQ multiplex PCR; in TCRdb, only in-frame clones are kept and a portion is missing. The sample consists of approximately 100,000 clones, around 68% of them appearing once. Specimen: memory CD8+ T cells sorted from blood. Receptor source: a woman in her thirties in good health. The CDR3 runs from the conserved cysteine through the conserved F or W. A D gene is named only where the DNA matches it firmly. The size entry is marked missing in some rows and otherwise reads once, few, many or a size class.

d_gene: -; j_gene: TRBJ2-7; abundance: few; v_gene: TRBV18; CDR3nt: TGTGCCAGCTCACGACCTCTGGACAAGCCCTACGAGCAGTACTTC; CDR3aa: CASSRPLDKPYEQYF
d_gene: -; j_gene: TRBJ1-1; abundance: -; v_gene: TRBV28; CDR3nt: TGTGCCAGCAGTTCAAGGGTCAATTTGGACACTGAAGCTTTCTTT; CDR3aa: CASSSRVNLDTEAFF
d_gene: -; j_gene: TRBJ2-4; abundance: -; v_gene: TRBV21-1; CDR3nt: TGTGCCAGCAGGAGACGACTAGCGGGATACGACAAAAACATTCAGTACTTC; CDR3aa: CASRRRLAGYDKNIQYF
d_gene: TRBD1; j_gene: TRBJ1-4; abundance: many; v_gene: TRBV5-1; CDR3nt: TGCGCCAGCAGCTTGGCCGGGACAGGAATTTTT; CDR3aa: CASSLAGTGIF
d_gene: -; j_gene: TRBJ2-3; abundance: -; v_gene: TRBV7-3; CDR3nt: TGTGCCAGCAGCTCTGACTACTTGTCCACAGATACGCAGTATTTT; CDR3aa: CASSSDYLSTDTQYF
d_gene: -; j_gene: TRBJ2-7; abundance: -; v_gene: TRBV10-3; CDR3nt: TGTGCCATCAGTGACAGGGCCACCCACGAGCAGTACTTC; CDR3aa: CAISDRATHEQYF
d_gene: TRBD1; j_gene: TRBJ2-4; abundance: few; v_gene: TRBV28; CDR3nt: TGTGCCAGCAGTTTTACAGGGGACCTAGCCAAAAACATTCAGTACTTC; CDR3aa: CASSFTGDLAKNIQYF
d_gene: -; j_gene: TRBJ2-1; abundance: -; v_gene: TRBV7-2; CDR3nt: TGTGCCAGCAGCTTATTTGTTAACAATGAGCAGTTCTTC; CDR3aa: CASSLFVNNEQFF
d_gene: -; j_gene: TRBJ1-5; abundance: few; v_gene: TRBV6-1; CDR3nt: TGTGCCAGCAGGTTGGGGGGGTTTAATCAGCCCCAGCATTTT; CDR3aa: CASRLGGFNQPQHF
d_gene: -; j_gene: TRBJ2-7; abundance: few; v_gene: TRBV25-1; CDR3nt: TGTGCCAGCAGTGGGTTGAGGACTGAGACCTACGAGCAGTACTTC; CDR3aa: CASSGLRTETYEQYF
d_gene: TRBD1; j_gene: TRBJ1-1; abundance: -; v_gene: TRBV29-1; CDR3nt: TGCAGCGCCCATAAGGGGACAGGTGGGACTGAAGCTTTCTTT; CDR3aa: CSAHKGTGGTEAFF
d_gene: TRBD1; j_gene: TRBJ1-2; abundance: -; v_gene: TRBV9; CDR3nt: TGTGCCAGCAGCGGCGCCGGTAGCGACAGGGGCGCCTATGGCTACACCTTC; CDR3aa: CASSGAGSDRGAYGYTF
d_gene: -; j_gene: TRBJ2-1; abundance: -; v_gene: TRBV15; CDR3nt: TGTGCCACCAGCAGAGAGGGGGGCGGCTCCTACAATGAGCAGTTCTTC; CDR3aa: CATSREGGGSYNEQFF
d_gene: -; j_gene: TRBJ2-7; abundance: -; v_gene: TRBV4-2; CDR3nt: TGTGCCAGCAGCCAACCGCCCTTCGACGGGCAGTACTTC; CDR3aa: CASSQPPFDGQYF
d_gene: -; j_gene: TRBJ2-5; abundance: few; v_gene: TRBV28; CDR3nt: TGTGCCAGCAGTTTACCGCACGAGACCCAGTACTTC; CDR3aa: CASSLPHETQYF
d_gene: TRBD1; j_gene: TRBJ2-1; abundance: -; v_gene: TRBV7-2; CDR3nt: TGTGCCAGCAGCCGTCGGACAGGGGGCAATGAGCAGTTCTTC; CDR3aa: CASSRRTGGNEQFF
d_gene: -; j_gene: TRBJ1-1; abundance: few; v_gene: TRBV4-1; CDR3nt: TGCGCCAGCAGCCAAGAAGGGGGGGCGCGGAGCACTGAAGCTTTCTTT; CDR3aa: CASSQEGGARSTEAFF
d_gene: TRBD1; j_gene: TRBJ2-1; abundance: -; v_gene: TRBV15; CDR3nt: TGTGCCACCAGCAGCTCCAGAATAGCCGGGACAGGGAGGATTGGGTCCTACAATGAGCAGTTCTTC; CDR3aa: CATSSSRIAGTGRIGSYNEQFF
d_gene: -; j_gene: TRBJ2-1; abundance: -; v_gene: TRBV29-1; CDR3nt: TGCAGCGTTGAAATGCGGGAACGCTGGTACAATGAGCAGTTCTTC; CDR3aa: CSVEMRERWYNEQFF
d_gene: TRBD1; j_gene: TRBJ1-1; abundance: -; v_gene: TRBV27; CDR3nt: TGTGCCAGCAGTTCTGGGACAGGGCCCTGGGGCACTGAAGCTTTCTTT; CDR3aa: CASSSGTGPWGTEAFF
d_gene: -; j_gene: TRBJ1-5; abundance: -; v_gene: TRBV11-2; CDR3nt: TGTGCCAGCAGCTTAGCCCCGGACCAGCCCCAGCATTTT; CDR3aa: CASSLAPDQPQHF
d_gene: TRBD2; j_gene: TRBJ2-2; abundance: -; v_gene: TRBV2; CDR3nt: TGTGCCAGCAGTGATTCGGGACTAGGCTTTCGGGCCGGGGAGCTGTTTTTT; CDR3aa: CASSDSGLGFRAGELFF
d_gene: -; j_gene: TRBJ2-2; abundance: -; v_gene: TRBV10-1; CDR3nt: TGCGCCAGCAGTGGAACAGGGAACACCGGGGAGCTGTTTTTT; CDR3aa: CASSGTGNTGELFF
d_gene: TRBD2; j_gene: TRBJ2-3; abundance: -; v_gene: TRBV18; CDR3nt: TGTGCCAGCTCATCCGGTGGCGGGAGGGCCCCAGATACGCAGTATTTT; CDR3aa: CASSSGGGRAPDTQYF
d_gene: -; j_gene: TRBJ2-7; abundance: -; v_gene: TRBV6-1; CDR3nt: TGTGCCAGCAGTGAAGTTTCAGGCAGCTCCTACGAGCAGTACTTC; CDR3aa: CASSEVSGSSYEQYF
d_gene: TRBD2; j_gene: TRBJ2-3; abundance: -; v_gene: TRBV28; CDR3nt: TGTGCCAGCAGTCCCCGGGAGAGCGGGAGGATCACAGATACGCAGTATTTT; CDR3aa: CASSPRESGRITDTQYF